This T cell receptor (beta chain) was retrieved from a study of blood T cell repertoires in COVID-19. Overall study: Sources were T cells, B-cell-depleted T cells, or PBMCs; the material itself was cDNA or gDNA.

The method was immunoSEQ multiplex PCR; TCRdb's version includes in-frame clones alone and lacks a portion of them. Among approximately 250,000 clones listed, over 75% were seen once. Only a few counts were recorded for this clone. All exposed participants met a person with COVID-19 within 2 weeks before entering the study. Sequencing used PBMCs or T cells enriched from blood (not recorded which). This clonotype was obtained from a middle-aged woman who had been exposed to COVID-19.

The CDR3 protein is CASSQGPAGINSPLHF. The DNA for the CDR3 is TGTGCCAGCAGCCAAGGCCCCGCCGGGATCAATTCACCCCTCCACTTT. This chain links TRBV4-2 with TRBJ1-6; D is undetermined. Looked up from germline, CDR1 is LGHNA and CDR2 is YNFKEQ. The V end was cut by 1 base, the J end by 7 bases, with 14 bases between. The CDR3 is made up of 16 amino acids.